This paragraph reports one TCR beta chain. Antigen specificity is unknown. The protocol was immunoSEQ multiplex PCR, while the TCRdb copy is restricted to in-frame clones and leaves out a portion. The sample has approximately 840,000 clones; roughly 96% are singletons. Naive CD8 cells lacked CD45RO, underwent positive selection for CCR7 and left out terminally differentiated effector memory CD45RA+ cells. This sample was taken from a study of shared clonotypes between healthy human individuals. For the study at large: The donor pool was made up of a couple of women and a few men aged 18 to 49. Study results and limitations: Tissues were not sampled, only blood, and their repertoires likely differ. Around 5% of naive CD4 clonotypes were common to a handful of donors.

The CDR3 runs 14 residues. V was clipped by 6 bases and J by 5 bases; unmatched bases: 5. CDR1 and CDR2 (germline): MGHRA, YSYEKL. This sequence joins TRBV4-1 and TRBJ2-3; 10 bases are shared with TRBD2. The sequenced sample was naive CD8+ T cells sorted from blood. This receptor was obtained from a man aged 25 to 40 in good health. The CDR3 DNA follows: TGCGCCAGCAGTCGGACTAGCGGTTTAGATACGCAGTATTTT. Its translation: CASSRTSGLDTQYF.